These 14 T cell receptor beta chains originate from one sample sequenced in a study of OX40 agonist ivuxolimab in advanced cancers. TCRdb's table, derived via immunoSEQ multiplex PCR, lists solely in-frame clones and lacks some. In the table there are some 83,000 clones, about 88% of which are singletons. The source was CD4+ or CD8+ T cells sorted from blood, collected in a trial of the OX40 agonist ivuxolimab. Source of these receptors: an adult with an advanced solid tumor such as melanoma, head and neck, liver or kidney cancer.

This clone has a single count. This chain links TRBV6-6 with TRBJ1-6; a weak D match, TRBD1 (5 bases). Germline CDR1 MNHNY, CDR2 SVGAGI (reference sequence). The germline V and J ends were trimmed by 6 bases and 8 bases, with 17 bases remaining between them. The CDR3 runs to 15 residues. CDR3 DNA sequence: TGTGCCAGCAGCCGGACACGGGGGTTTTATTCACCCCTCCACTTT. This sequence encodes CASSRTRGFYSPLHF.

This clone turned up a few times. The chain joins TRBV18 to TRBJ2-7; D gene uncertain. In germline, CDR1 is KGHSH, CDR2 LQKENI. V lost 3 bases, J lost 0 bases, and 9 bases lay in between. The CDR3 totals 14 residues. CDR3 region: CASSPAQSSYEQYF. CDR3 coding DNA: TGTGCCAGCTCACCCGCACAGAGCTCCTACGAGCAGTACTTC. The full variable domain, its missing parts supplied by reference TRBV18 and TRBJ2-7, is NAGVMQNPRHLVRRRGQEARLRCSPMKGHSHVYWYRQLPEEGLKFMVYLQKENIIDESGMPKERFSAEFPKEGPSILRIQQVVRGDSAAYFCASSPAQSSYEQYFGPGTRLTVT.

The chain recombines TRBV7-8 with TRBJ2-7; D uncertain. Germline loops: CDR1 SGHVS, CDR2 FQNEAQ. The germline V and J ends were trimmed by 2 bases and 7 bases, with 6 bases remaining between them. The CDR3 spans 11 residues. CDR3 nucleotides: TGTGCCAGCAGCTTAACGGAAGAGCAGTACTTC. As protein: CASSLTEEQYF.

Here the CDR3 reads CASSFKGKTQYF. As DNA, the CDR3 is TGCGCCAGCAGCTTTAAGGGAAAGACCCAGTACTTC. The chain has TRBV4-3 and TRBJ2-5; D is undetermined. CDR3 length equals 12 residues. Germline CDR1 and CDR2: LGHNA and YSLEER. The V gene lost 5 bases and the J gene lost 6 bases, with 10 bases spanning the gap.

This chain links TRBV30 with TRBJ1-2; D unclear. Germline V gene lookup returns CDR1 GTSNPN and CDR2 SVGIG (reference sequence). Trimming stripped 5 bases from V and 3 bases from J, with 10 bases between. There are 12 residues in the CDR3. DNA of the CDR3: TGTGCCTGGTCCCGAGCGGACTATGGCTACACCTTC. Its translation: CAWSRADYGYTF. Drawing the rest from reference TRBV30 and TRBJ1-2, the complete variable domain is SQTIHQWPATLVQPVGSPLSLECTVEGTSNPNLYWYRQAAGRGLQLLFYSVGIGQISSEVPQNLSASRPQDRQFILSSKKLLLSDSGFYLCAWSRADYGYTFGSGTRLTVV.

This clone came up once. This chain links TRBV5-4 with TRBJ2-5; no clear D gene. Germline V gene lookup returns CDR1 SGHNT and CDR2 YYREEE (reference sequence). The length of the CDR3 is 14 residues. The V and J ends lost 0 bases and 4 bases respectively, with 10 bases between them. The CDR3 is CASSLAGRGETQYF. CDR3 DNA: TGTGCCAGCAGCTTGGCCGGGCGAGGAGAGACCCAGTACTTC.

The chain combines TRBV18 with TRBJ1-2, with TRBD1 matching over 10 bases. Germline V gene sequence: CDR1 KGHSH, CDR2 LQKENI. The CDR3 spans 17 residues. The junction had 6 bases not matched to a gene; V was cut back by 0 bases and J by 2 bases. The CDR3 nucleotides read TGTGCCAGCTCACCACCGATCTCGGGACAGGGGAACTATGGCTACACCTTC. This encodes CASSPPISGQGNYGYTF. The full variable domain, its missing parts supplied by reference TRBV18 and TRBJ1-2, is NAGVMQNPRHLVRRRGQEARLRCSPMKGHSHVYWYRQLPEEGLKFMVYLQKENIIDESGMPKERFSAEFPKEGPSILRIQQVVRGDSAAYFCASSPPISGQGNYGYTFGSGTRLTVV.

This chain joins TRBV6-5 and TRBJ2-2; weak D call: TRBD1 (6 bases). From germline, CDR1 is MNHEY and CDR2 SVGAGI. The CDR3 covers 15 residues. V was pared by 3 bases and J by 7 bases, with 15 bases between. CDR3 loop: CASSYIPGDGGELFF. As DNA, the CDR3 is TGTGCCAGCAGTTATATCCCAGGGGACGGCGGGGAGCTGTTTTTT.

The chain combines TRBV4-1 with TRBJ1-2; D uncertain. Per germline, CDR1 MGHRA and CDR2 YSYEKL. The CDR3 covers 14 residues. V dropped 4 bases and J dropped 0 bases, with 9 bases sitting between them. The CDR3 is CASSPSRTNYGYTF. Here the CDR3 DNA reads TGCGCCAGCAGCCCAAGTAGAACTAACTATGGCTACACCTTC.

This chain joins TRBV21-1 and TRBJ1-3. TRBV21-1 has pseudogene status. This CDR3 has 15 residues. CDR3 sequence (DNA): TGTGCCAGCACCCAATCACGGCACTCTGGAAACACCATATATTTT. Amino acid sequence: CASTQSRHSGNTIYF.

CDR3 DNA sequence: TGTGCCAGCAGTCTCAGCGGGAGAGGCAATGAGCAGTTCTTC. Translating it yields CASSLSGRGNEQFF. This chain joins TRBV6-5 and TRBJ2-1; 8 bases align to TRBD2. The CDR3 loop spans 14 amino acids. With 5 bases clipped from V and 6 bases from J, the junction kept 6 bases outside the gene matches. Germline V gene data show CDR1 as MNHEY and CDR2 as SVGAGI.

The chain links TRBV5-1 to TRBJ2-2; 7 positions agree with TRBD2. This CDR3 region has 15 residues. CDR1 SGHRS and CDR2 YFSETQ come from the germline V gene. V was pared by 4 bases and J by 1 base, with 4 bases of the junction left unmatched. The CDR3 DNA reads TGCGCCAGCAGCGGCGGGAGTTGGAACACCGGGGAGCTGTTTTTT. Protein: CASSGGSWNTGELFF.

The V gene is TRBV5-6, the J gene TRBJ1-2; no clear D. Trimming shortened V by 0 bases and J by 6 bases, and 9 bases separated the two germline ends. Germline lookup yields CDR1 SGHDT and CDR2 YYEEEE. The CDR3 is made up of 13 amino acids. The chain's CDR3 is CASSLVGADGYTF. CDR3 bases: TGTGCCAGCAGCTTGGTAGGTGCTGATGGCTACACCTTC.

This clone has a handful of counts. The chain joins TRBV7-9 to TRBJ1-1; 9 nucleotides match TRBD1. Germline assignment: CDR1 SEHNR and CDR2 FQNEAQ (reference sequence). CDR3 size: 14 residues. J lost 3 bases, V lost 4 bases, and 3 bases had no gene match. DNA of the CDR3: TGTGCCAGCAGCTGGGGACAGGGTTACACTGAAGCTTTCTTT. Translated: CASSWGQGYTEAFF.